This TCR beta chain was retrieved from a study of blood T cell repertoires in COVID-19. The wider study: PBMCs, B-cell-depleted T cells, or T cells provided the cDNA or gDNA that made up the material.

Measured with immunoSEQ multiplex PCR; TCRdb has only the in-frame clones, and not every one. The sample contains 130,000 or so clones, about 79% of which appear only once. The CDR3 runs to 18 residues. This sequence originates from a woman aged 70-85 years with acute or convalescent COVID-19. The sequencing sample was made of peripheral blood. This rearrangement joins TRBV21-1 to TRBJ2-5; the table calls TRBD2, which could not be checked here. TRBV21-1 is designated a pseudogene. The CDR3 coding sequence is TGTGCCAGCAGCAAATTCTCAGTTCGACTACCGGAACAAGAGACCCAGTACTTC. It yields the protein CASSKFSVRLPEQETQYF.